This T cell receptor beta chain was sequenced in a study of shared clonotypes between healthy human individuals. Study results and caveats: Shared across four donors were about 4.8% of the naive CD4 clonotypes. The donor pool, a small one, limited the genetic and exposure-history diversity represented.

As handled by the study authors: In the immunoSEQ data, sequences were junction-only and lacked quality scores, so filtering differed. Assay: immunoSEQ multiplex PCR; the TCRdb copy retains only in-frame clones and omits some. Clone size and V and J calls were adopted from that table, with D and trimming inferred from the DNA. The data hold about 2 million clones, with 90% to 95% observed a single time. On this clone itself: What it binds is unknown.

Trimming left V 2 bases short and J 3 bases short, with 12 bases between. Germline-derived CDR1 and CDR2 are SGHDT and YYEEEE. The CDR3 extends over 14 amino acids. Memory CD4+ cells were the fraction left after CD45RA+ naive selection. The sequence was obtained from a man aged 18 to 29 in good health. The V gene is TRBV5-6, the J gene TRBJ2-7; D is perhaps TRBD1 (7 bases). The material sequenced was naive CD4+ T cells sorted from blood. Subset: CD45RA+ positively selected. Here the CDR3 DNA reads TGTGCCAGCAGCTTCAGGGGGGCAGGCTACGAGCAGTACTTC. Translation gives CASSFRGAGYEQYF.